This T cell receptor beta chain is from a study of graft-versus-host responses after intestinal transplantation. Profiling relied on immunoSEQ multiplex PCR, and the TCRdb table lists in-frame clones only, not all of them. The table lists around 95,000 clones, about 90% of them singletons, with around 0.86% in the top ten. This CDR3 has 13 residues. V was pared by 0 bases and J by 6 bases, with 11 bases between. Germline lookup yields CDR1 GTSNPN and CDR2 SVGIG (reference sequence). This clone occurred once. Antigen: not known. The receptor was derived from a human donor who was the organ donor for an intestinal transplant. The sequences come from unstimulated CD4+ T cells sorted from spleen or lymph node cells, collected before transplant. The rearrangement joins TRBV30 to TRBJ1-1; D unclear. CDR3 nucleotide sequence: TGTGCCTGGAGTGTAAGGATTCTCTCTGAAGCTTTCTTT. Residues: CAWSVRILSEAFF.